The 26 T cell receptor beta chains in this list originate from one sample, sequenced in a study of cytomegalovirus exposure and HLA in healthy donors. Researchers ran the PCR with 60 Vbeta and 13 Jbeta primers. Sequencing used immunoSEQ multiplex PCR; TCRdb keeps in-frame clones, though not all of them. The top ten clones hold approximately 2.9% of a sample with approximately 150,000 clones, about 64% of them seen once. Sample: PBMCs. The origin of the receptors is a woman aged 25 to 39 in good health and CMV-seropositive.

CDR3 in amino acids: CASSVLVYNEQFF. DNA of the CDR3: TGTGCCAGCAGCGTACTAGTCTACAATGAGCAGTTCTTC. The chain uses TRBV11-2 and TRBJ2-1; perhaps TRBD2 as D (5 bases). The V and J ends lost 5 bases and 3 bases respectively, with 8 bases between them. The CDR3 has 13 amino acids. Germline V gives CDR1 SGHAT, CDR2 FQNNGV.

The V gene is TRBV30, the J gene TRBJ2-2; 8 bases fit TRBD1. The J call could be wrong; TRBJ1-3 is a better fit for the DNA end. Germline V lookup: CDR1 GTSNPN, CDR2 SVGIG (reference sequence). CDR3 size: 16 residues. The DNA of the CDR3 is TGTGCCTGGAACCGACTCACAGGGGGAACTGGAAACACCATATATTTT. As protein: CAWNRLTGGTGNTIYF.

This clone has a handful of counts. CDR3: CASSLAGGLEIGEKLFF. CDR3 in DNA: TGTGCCAGCAGCTTGGCCGGGGGATTAGAGATCGGTGAAAAACTGTTTTTT. The chain joins TRBV5-5 to TRBJ1-4, with D possibly being TRBD1 (5 bases). Germline values: CDR1 SGHKS, CDR2 YYEKEE (reference sequence). This CDR3 is 17 amino acids long. V gave up 0 bases and J gave up 7 bases, with 19 bases separating them.

This clone was picked up a small number of times. V usage is TRBV6-1 and J usage is TRBJ2-6; D is uncertain. The CDR3 spans 15 residues. Trimming took 1 base from V and 1 from J, leaving 5 bases between them. Per the germline V gene, CDR1 is MNHNS and CDR2 is SASEGT. As DNA, the CDR3 is TGTGCCAGCAGTGAAGGACAATCTGGGGCCAACGTCCTGACTTTC. Its protein product is CASSEGQSGANVLTF.

This clone came up once. The rearrangement uses TRBV5-1 and TRBJ2-3; TRBD2 matches 10 bases. This CDR3 contains 16 residues. The V gene end was trimmed by 4 bases and the J gene end by 3 bases; junction bases not matched to a gene: 8. From germline, CDR1 is SGHRS and CDR2 YFSETQ. CDR3: CASSPILAGATDTQYF. CDR3 DNA: TGCGCCAGCAGCCCGATCCTAGCGGGAGCTACAGATACGCAGTATTTT.

The chain is built from TRBV2 and TRBJ1-1; 8 bases match TRBD1. The CDR3 length is 14 residues. V dropped 4 bases and J dropped 4; count of bases not matched to a gene: 5. Germline-derived CDR1 and CDR2 are SNHLY and FYNNEI. CDR3 in amino acids: CASSALGQVTEAFF. CDR3 nucleotide sequence: TGTGCCAGCAGTGCTTTGGGACAGGTCACTGAAGCTTTCTTT.

The rearrangement joins TRBV27 to TRBJ2-1; a possible D gene is TRBD1 (6 bases). V lost 5 bases and J 6 bases, leaving 8 bases between the germline ends. Per the germline V gene, CDR1 is MNHEY and CDR2 is SMNVEV (reference sequence). There are 12 residues in the CDR3. The CDR3 DNA is TGTGCCAGCAGTGACAGGCTCAATGAGCAGTTCTTC. This sequence encodes CASSDRLNEQFF.

The chain employs TRBV19 and TRBJ1-2; D is undetermined. CDR3 length equals 12 residues. Trimming took 3 bases from V and 5 from J, leaving 7 bases between them. Per the germline V gene, CDR1 is LNHDA and CDR2 is SQIVND (reference sequence). CDR3 residues: CASSINQYGYTF. As DNA, the CDR3 is TGTGCCAGTAGTATTAACCAGTATGGCTACACCTTC.

This clone turned up a few times. The gene calls are TRBV27 and TRBJ2-2; D not resolved. The CDR3 sequence is 17 residues long. Germline CDR1 MNHEY, CDR2 SMNVEV (reference sequence). V was trimmed by 4 bases and J by 6 bases, leaving 21 bases between them. The CDR3 here is CASSYYPPRNKAGELFF. In nucleotides, the CDR3 is TGTGCCAGCAGTTACTACCCCCCAAGGAACAAGGCCGGGGAGCTGTTTTTT.

The V and J genes are TRBV5-5 and TRBJ1-1; D perhaps matches TRBD1 (5 bases). This CDR3 is 14 amino acids long. The ends were cut back, 3 bases at V and 7 bases at J, with 16 bases in the middle. Per germline, CDR1 SGHKS and CDR2 YYEKEE (reference sequence). CDR3 coding DNA: TGTGCCAGCAGCTGGGGCGGGACGGGGCGTGAAGCTTTCTTT. This gives the protein CASSWGGTGREAFF.

The CDR3 sequence is CASASGTSGGVGETQYF. In DNA, the CDR3 is TGTGCCAGCGCGTCCGGGACTAGCGGGGGGGTAGGGGAGACCCAGTACTTC. V usage is TRBV27 and J usage is TRBJ2-5; 16 bases align to TRBD2. CDR3 length equals 17 residues. The J segment lost 5 bases and the V segment lost 8 bases, leaving 11 bases of the junction unmatched. The germline V gene has CDR1 MNHEY and CDR2 SMNVEV (reference sequence).

The sample holds a few counts of this clone. The chain couples TRBV11-3 to TRBJ2-2; 10 bases agree with TRBD2. This CDR3 spans 16 amino acids. V dropped 6 bases and J dropped 7; count of bases not matched to a gene: 11. The germline V gene encodes CDR1 SGHNT and CDR2 YENEEA. CDR3 sequence reads: CASRPEGAGGLGELFF. CDR3 nucleotide sequence: TGTGCCAGCAGGCCCGAGGGAGCGGGAGGGCTCGGGGAGCTGTTTTTT.

The chain is built from TRBV28 and TRBJ1-2; D gene unclear. This CDR3 comprises 12 residues. The V gene's germline CDR1 is MDHEN and CDR2 SYDVKM. Between the trimmed V and J ends, which lost 3 bases and 7 bases, there was a span of 9 bases. The CDR3 coding sequence is TGTGCCAGCAGTTTCCGGGGTGCTGGCTACACCTTC. This translates into CASSFRGAGYTF.

Only a few counts were recorded for this clone. The V gene is TRBV9, the J gene TRBJ1-2; D gene unclear. The CDR3 length is 17 residues. CDR1 is SGDLS and CDR2 is YYNGEE in the germline V gene. The ends were cut back, 0 bases at V and 4 bases at J, with 19 bases in the middle. The CDR3 here is CASSVAEGRPLFYGYTF. CDR3 nucleotide sequence: TGTGCCAGCAGCGTAGCGGAGGGCAGGCCCCTCTTCTATGGCTACACCTTC.

V usage is TRBV2 and J usage is TRBJ2-5; D unclear. The end of the DNA aligns better with TRBJ2-7, so the J call may be wrong. There are 12 residues in the CDR3. Germline V lookup: CDR1 SNHLY, CDR2 FYNNEI. CDR3 DNA: TGTGCCAGCAGTGTCACAGCCTACGAGCAGTACTTC. Protein: CASSVTAYEQYF.

Only a few counts were recorded for this clone. The V call is TRBV25-1, the J call TRBJ2-3, with 9 bases identical to TRBD1. This CDR3 has 15 residues. Germline V gives CDR1 MGHDK, CDR2 SYGVNS. V gave up 4 bases and J gave up 2 bases; unmatched junction bases: 4. The CDR3 DNA is TGTGCCAGCAGTGCCACAGGGGGCATCACAGATACGCAGTATTTT. Protein sequence: CASSATGGITDTQYF.

The CDR3 DNA follows: TGTGCCAGCAGCGTAGGGGACACAACCGGGGAGCTGTTTTTT. This translates into CASSVGDTTGELFF. This sequence joins TRBV9 and TRBJ2-2; possible D gene TRBD1, 6 bases. The CDR3 is 14 residues long. Trimming took off 0 bases at V and 5 bases at J, with 8 bases between the two ends. Germline V gene sequence: CDR1 SGDLS, CDR2 YYNGEE.

The chain has TRBV27 and TRBJ1-4; 10 bases are a match to TRBD1. This CDR3 is built from 16 residues. Germline loops: CDR1 MNHEY, CDR2 SMNVEV (reference sequence). Losses at the gene ends were 3 bases for V and 11 bases for J; bases not matched to a gene: 12. CDR3 DNA sequence: TGTGCCAGCAGTTTTGACAGGGGGCGGTTCGTGAACAAACTGTTTTTT. This gives the protein CASSFDRGRFVNKLFF.

The table lists this clone with a few counts. The V and J genes are TRBV13 and TRBJ2-7; possible D gene TRBD1, 5 bases. CDR1 and CDR2 from the germline V gene are PRHDT and FYEKMQ (reference sequence). The CDR3 runs to 16 residues. Trimming removed 4 bases at V and 3 bases at J, with 19 bases between. CDR3 loop: CASSSLLNRPYYEQYF. CDR3 nucleotides: TGTGCCAGCAGCTCGCTCCTGAACAGGCCTTACTACGAGCAGTACTTC.

V is TRBV6-6 and J is TRBJ1-1; no clear D. The CDR3 contains 10 residues. CDR1 is MNHNY and CDR2 is SVGAGI in the germline V gene (reference sequence). Between the trimmed V and J ends, which lost 8 bases and 7 bases, there was a span of 8 bases. In nucleotides, the CDR3 is TGTGCCAGCGGACTGATTGAAGCTTTCTTT. Residues: CASGLIEAFF.

This clone occurred once. The chain carries TRBV27 and TRBJ2-5, with 7 bases fitting TRBD1. TRBJ2-7 explains the end of the DNA better; the J call may be wrong. Germline CDR1 and CDR2: MNHEY and SMNVEV (reference sequence). This CDR3 has 14 amino acids. CDR3 region: CASSFWDRTYEQYF. The CDR3 DNA reads as TGTGCCAGCAGTTTCTGGGACAGAACCTACGAGCAGTACTTC.

This sequence joins TRBV9 and TRBJ2-5; perhaps TRBD2 as D (6 bases). V was trimmed by 0 bases and J by 5 bases, leaving 8 bases between them. The CDR3 length is 13 residues. Germline loops: CDR1 SGDLS, CDR2 YYNGEE. The CDR3 loop is CASSVEGRETQYF. In DNA, the CDR3 is TGTGCCAGCAGCGTAGAGGGGAGGGAGACCCAGTACTTC. The complete variable domain, with remaining parts taken from reference TRBV9 and TRBJ2-5, reads DSGVTQTPKHLITATGQRVTLRCSPRSGDLSVYWYQQSLDQGLQFLIQYYNGEERAKGNILERFSAQQFPDLHSELNLSSLELGDSALYFCASSVEGRETQYFGPGTRLLVL.

About this clone: One junction end disagrees with the germline gene, perhaps due to a read error. Different DNA sequences within this sample yield the same CDR3. The chain recombines TRBV4-1 with TRBJ1-6, with no clear D. From germline, CDR1 is MGHRA and CDR2 YSYEKL. This CDR3 comprises 15 residues. DNA for the CDR3: TGCGCCAGCAGTCAAACTGCAGGCCATAATTCCCCCCTCCACTTT. This gives the protein CASSQTAGHNSPLHF.

This chain joins TRBV18 and TRBJ1-2; 8 bases align to TRBD1. Germline values: CDR1 KGHSH, CDR2 LQKENI. V shed 6 bases and J 7 bases; nucleotides not matched to a gene: 10. The CDR3 spans 14 residues. The CDR3 nucleotides read TGTGCCAGCTCGCCGACAGGGGTCCCTCGTGGCTACACCTTC. Residues: CASSPTGVPRGYTF.

The table lists this clone with a few counts. The chain combines TRBV7-9 with TRBJ2-7; 7 bases agree with TRBD1. The CDR3 is 14 residues long. V lost 5 bases to trimming and J lost 3 bases; unmatched junction nucleotides: 7. The germline CDR1 and CDR2 sequences are SEHNR and FQNEAQ (reference sequence). The CDR3 reads CASSVQGINYEQYF. The CDR3, as DNA: TGTGCCAGCAGCGTACAGGGGATTAACTACGAGCAGTACTTC.

The rearrangement links TRBV7-6 to TRBJ2-5; D may be TRBD2 (6 bases). Germline assignment: CDR1 SGHVS and CDR2 FNYEAQ. This CDR3 spans 15 amino acids. Trimming pared 1 base from V and 4 bases from J, leaving 13 bases between. CDR3 amino acids: CASSLEGTRPETQYF. The CDR3 DNA follows: TGTGCCAGCAGCTTAGAGGGGACTCGGCCAGAGACCCAGTACTTC.